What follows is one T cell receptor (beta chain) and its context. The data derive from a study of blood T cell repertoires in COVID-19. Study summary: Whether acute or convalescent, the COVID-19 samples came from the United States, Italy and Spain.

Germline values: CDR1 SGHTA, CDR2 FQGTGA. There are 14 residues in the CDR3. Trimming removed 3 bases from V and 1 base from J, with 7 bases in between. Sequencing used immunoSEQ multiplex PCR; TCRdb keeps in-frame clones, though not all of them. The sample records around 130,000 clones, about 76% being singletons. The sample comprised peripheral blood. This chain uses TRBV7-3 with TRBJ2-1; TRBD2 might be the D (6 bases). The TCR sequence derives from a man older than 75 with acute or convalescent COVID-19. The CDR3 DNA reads TGTGCCAGCAGCTTCCGGGGGTCCTACAATGAGCAGTTCTTC. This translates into CASSFRGSYNEQFF.